These 18 T cell receptor beta chains were sequenced from one sample in a study of cytomegalovirus exposure and HLA in healthy donors. PCR used 60 Vbeta primers and 13 Jbeta primers. Sequencing was performed with immunoSEQ multiplex PCR; in TCRdb, only in-frame clones are kept and a portion is missing. The sample includes roughly 120,000 clones, 75% to 90% of them seen just once. The sequencing sample was made of PBMCs. The receptors here all came from a man younger than 40 in good health and CMV-seronegative.

This clone was seen more than once but under ten times. The chain joins TRBV5-1 to TRBJ2-3, with D possibly TRBD2 on 7 matching bases. Germline values: CDR1 SGHRS, CDR2 YFSETQ. The ends were cut back, 7 bases at V and 0 bases at J, with 9 bases in the middle. The CDR3 is 13 amino acids. CDR3 loop: CASGGGSTDTQYF. In nucleotides, the CDR3 is TGCGCCAGCGGGGGGGGCAGCACAGATACGCAGTATTTT. The full variable domain, rest sourced from reference TRBV5-1 and TRBJ2-3, is KAGVTQTPRYLIKTRGQQVTLSCSPISGHRSVSWYQQTPGQGLQFLFEYFSETQRNKGNFPGRFSGRQFSNSRSEMNVSTLELGDSALYLCASGGGSTDTQYFGPGTRLTVL.

V is TRBV29-1 and J is TRBJ2-7; TRBD2 is a possible D gene (5 bases). In germline, CDR1 is SQVTM, CDR2 ANQGSEA. V shed 1 base and J shed 2 bases, with 18 bases lying between them. This CDR3 has 16 amino acids. CDR3 in amino acids: CSVEGTGYTSTYEQYF. The CDR3 bases are TGCAGCGTTGAAGGGACTGGGTATACATCAACCTACGAGCAGTACTTC.

In this sample, this clone turned up a few times. This chain links TRBV28 with TRBJ1-3; unclear D gene. In germline, CDR1 is MDHEN, CDR2 SYDVKM. This CDR3 is built from 17 residues. V lost 4 bases, J lost 4 bases, and 20 bases lay in between. CDR3 in DNA: TGTGCCAGCAGTTCATACTCTCGGGCAGCGGGAGGAAACACCATATATTTT. Protein product: CASSSYSRAAGGNTIYF.

The V and J genes are TRBV10-3 and TRBJ2-5; D perhaps matches TRBD2 (6 bases). The CDR3 has 14 residues. Trimming shortened V by 1 base and J by 1 base, and 7 bases separated the two germline ends. Germline-derived CDR1 and CDR2 are ENHRY and SYGVKD. The CDR3 sequence is CAISEFSGQETQYF. DNA for the CDR3: TGTGCCATCAGTGAGTTTAGCGGCCAAGAGACCCAGTACTTC.

This chain joins TRBV5-6 and TRBJ2-1; 14 nucleotides match TRBD2. Germline V gives CDR1 SGHDT, CDR2 YYEEEE. The CDR3 is 14 amino acids. Germline trimming cut 3 bases from V and 9 bases from J; bases unmatched to any gene: 2. The CDR3 region is CASSSGLAGAEQFF. CDR3 DNA sequence: TGTGCCAGCAGCTCGGGACTAGCGGGAGCTGAGCAGTTCTTC.

V usage is TRBV19 and J usage is TRBJ1-2, with TRBD1 as a possible D gene (6 bases). The germline V gene has CDR1 LNHDA and CDR2 SQIVND (reference sequence). Trimming took 11 bases from V and 0 from J, leaving 13 bases between them. The CDR3 has 13 amino acids. DNA for the CDR3: TGTGCCGTAGGACAGAACACTAACTATGGCTACACCTTC. Protein product: CAVGQNTNYGYTF.

The CDR3 region is CASNNYAPGSYEQYF. The CDR3 DNA reads TGCGCCAGCAATAACTATGCCCCCGGCTCCTACGAGCAGTACTTC. V and J are TRBV10-2 and TRBJ2-7; D is ambiguous. Germline V gene data show CDR1 as WSHSY and CDR2 as SAAADI. This CDR3 has 15 amino acids. Deletions cut 7 bases from V and 0 bases from J, with 16 bases between.

This chain joins TRBV6-6 and TRBJ2-7; 9 nucleotides line up with TRBD1. The V gene end was trimmed by 2 bases and the J gene end by 4 bases; junction bases not matched to a gene: 6. This CDR3 is built from 15 residues. Germline-derived CDR1 and CDR2 are MNHNY and SVGAGI (reference sequence). In DNA, the CDR3 is TGTGCCAGCAGTTACGGGGGACAGGGAGGTTACGAGCAGTACTTC. It translates to CASSYGGQGGYEQYF.

V usage is TRBV7-9 and J usage is TRBJ2-3, with 8 bases lining up with TRBD2. Germline V gene lookup returns CDR1 SEHNR and CDR2 FQNEAQ (reference sequence). CDR3 length: 18 amino acids. Trimming removed 2 bases from V and 4 bases from J; junction bases left unmatched: 14. CDR3 sequence (DNA): TGTGCCAGCAGCTTAAAGTGGGTAGCGGGATCCTGGGCAGATACGCAGTATTTT. Protein: CASSLKWVAGSWADTQYF.

This chain links TRBV19 with TRBJ2-7, with TRBD1 matching over 11 bases. The CDR3 spans 13 residues. Per the germline V gene, CDR1 is LNHDA and CDR2 is SQIVND (reference sequence). Trimming took 6 bases from V and 6 from J; bases not matched to a gene: 4. CDR3 nucleotides: TGTGCCAGTAGCAGGACAGGGGGCTTCGAGCAGTACTTC. Translating it yields CASSRTGGFEQYF.

The chain uses TRBV30 and TRBJ2-5; D is possibly TRBD2 (5 bases). The germline CDR1 and CDR2 sequences are GTSNPN and SVGIG (reference sequence). This CDR3 is built from 14 residues. The V end was cut by 1 base, the J end by 3 bases, with 12 bases between. The chain's CDR3 is CAWSAKWEKETQYF. The CDR3, as DNA: TGTGCCTGGAGTGCAAAGTGGGAGAAAGAGACCCAGTACTTC.

The chain is built from TRBV20-1 and TRBJ2-5; D is ambiguous. The closer fit of TRBJ2-7 to the DNA end suggests the J call may be wrong. This CDR3 has 11 amino acids. Germline V gene sequence: CDR1 DFQATT, CDR2 SNEGSKA (reference sequence). CDR3 nucleotides: TGCAGTGCTAGAAATAACTACGAGCAGTACTTC. Its protein is CSARNNYEQYF.

The chain recombines TRBV29-1 with TRBJ1-3; TRBD1 matches 7 bases. CDR1 is SQVTM, CDR2 ANQGSEA, per germline. Trimming took 3 bases from V and 0 from J; bases not matched to a gene: 2. The CDR3 extends over 14 amino acids. The CDR3 is CSVESGGSGNTIYF. DNA for the CDR3: TGCAGCGTTGAGTCAGGGGGCTCTGGAAACACCATATATTTT.

In this sample, this clone turned up once. The chain employs TRBV5-4 and TRBJ2-5; tentative D call: TRBD1 (6 bases). The CDR3 consists of 13 residues. Trimming removed 6 bases at V and 1 base at J, with 10 bases between. In germline, CDR1 is SGHNT, CDR2 YYREEE (reference sequence). The CDR3 coding sequence is TGTGCCAGCAAGACAGGATTCCAAGAGACCCAGTACTTC. Its translation is CASKTGFQETQYF.

The V and J genes are TRBV7-8 and TRBJ2-3; 13 nucleotides align to TRBD2. This CDR3 is 18 amino acids long. Germline CDR1 SGHVS, CDR2 FQNEAQ. V trimming: 0 bases; J trimming: 5 bases; junction bases outside the gene matches: 8. The CDR3 reads CASSLAHGLAGEGDTQYF. For the CDR3, the DNA is TGTGCCAGCAGCTTAGCCCACGGACTAGCGGGAGAGGGAGATACGCAGTATTTT.

The chain recombines TRBV5-1 with TRBJ2-7, with 13 bases fitting TRBD2. This CDR3 region has 16 residues. Unmatched junction bases numbered 9, after V lost 6 bases and J lost 3 bases. Germline V CDR1 and CDR2: SGHRS, YFSETQ. The CDR3 loop is CASNPGTSGASYEQYF. In DNA, the CDR3 is TGCGCCAGCAACCCCGGGACTAGCGGGGCGAGCTACGAGCAGTACTTC.

Regarding this clone: At one end, the junction sequence differs from germline, possibly due to a read error. The chain joins TRBV5-1 to TRBJ1-5, with D perhaps TRBD1 (5 bases). This CDR3 is 13 amino acids long. Germline assignment: CDR1 SGHRS and CDR2 YFSETQ. CDR3 residues: CASSTWGDQPQNF. CDR3 nucleotides: TGCGCCAGCAGCACCTGGGGGGATCAGCCCCAGAATTTT.

This chain uses TRBV10-3 with TRBJ2-7; 10 bases fit TRBD2. The V and J ends lost 3 bases and 7 bases, in that order; junction bases with no gene match: 9. Germline CDR1 and CDR2: ENHRY and SYGVKD. CDR3 size: 15 residues. The CDR3, as DNA: TGTGCCATCAGTGATAAGCTAGCGGGAGTACAGGAGCAGTACTTC. The encoded protein is CAISDKLAGVQEQYF.